This T cell receptor (beta chain) was identified in a study of T cells of healthy individuals. TCRdb re-called the 5' RACE reads through MiXCR, storing one row per CDR3 protein. In the table there are some 39,000 distinct CDR3 sequences, about 4.5% of which are singletons. This clonotype was detected many times. The TCR comes from a human donor in good health.

The CDR3 DNA reads TGTGCCAGCAGAAGGACAGGGATGGGTGCAGAGCAGTACTTC. Translating it yields CASRRTGMGAEQYF. The V call is TRBV12-3 or TRBV12-4, the J call TRBJ2-7, with 8 positions matching TRBD1. The CDR3 spans 14 residues. The V and J ends lost 6 bases and 7 bases, in that order; junction bases with no gene match: 11.